A selection of T cell receptor beta chains follows, all from one sample in a study of blood T cell repertoires in COVID-19. Libraries were prepared by immunoSEQ multiplex PCR; TCRdb keeps only in-frame clonotypes and omits some of them. The sample records 200,000 to 300,000 clones, 87% being singletons. Source material: peripheral blood. These receptors originate from a man aged 60 to 69 who had recovered from COVID-19. The CDR3 runs from the conserved cysteine through the conserved F or W. The D gene is left open where the match is weak. The listing skips clone size in some rows; elsewhere it reads once, few, many or a size class.

>NA|14|once|TRBJ2-7|TRBV7-9
CASSPRALRNEQYF
TGTGCCAGCAGCCCACGAGCGCTGCGGAACGAGCAGTACTTC
>NA|15|NA|TRBJ2-6|TRBV7-9
CASSLGHGGSNVLTF
TGTGCCAGCAGCTTAGGTCACGGAGGGTCCAACGTCCTGACTTTC
>NA|15|NA|TRBJ2-2|TRBV2
CASRKLAGNTGELFF
TGTGCCAGCAGGAAACTAGCAGGGAACACCGGGGAGCTGTTTTTT
>TRBD2|15|NA|TRBJ2-7|TRBV20-1
CSASPRGGYTYEQYF
TGCAGTGCTAGTCCGCGGGGGGGCTATACCTACGAGCAGTACTTC
>NA|18|NA|TRBJ2-3|TRBV5-6
CASRRTGTLGTSTDTQYF
TGTGCCAGCAGACGAACCGGGACACTTGGAACTAGCACAGATACGCAGTATTTT
>NA|13|once|TRBJ2-2|TRBV27
CASSFPGGRELFF
TGTGCCAGCAGTTTCCCCGGGGGGCGAGAGCTGTTTTTT
>TRBD2|20|NA|TRBJ2-2|TRBV7-6
CASSSSLGGGDLTNTGELFF
TGTGCCAGCAGCTCCAGTCTGGGCGGGGGGGATCTTACGAACACCGGGGAGCTGTTTTTT
>NA|13|NA|TRBJ1-2|TRBV24-1
CATSDFQGYGYTF
TGTGCCACCAGTGATTTCCAGGGTTATGGCTACACCTTC
>NA|14|NA|TRBJ2-5|TRBV5-6
CASSLVGREETQYF
TGTGCCAGCAGCTTGGTTGGCAGGGAAGAGACCCAGTACTTC
>TRBD2|17|NA|TRBJ2-2|TRBV11-2
CASSLTTAGGITGELFF
TGTGCCAGCAGCTTAACAACAGCGGGGGGGATCACCGGGGAGCTGTTTTTT
>NA|14|NA|TRBJ1-5|TRBV19
CASSKGTRNQPQHF
TGTGCCAGTAGCAAAGGGACACGGAATCAGCCCCAGCATTTT
>NA|13|NA|TRBJ2-2|TRBV6-2/TRBV6-3
CASSYRVTGELFF
TGTGCCAGCAGTTACCGAGTGACCGGGGAGCTGTTTTTT
>TRBD2|16|NA|TRBJ2-1|TRBV5-1
CASSLAGRGGRDEQFF
TGCGCCAGCAGCTTGGCCGGGCGCGGGGGGAGAGATGAGCAGTTCTTC
>NA|17|NA|TRBJ2-3|TRBV19
CASSIPLGERAGDTQYF
TGTGCCAGTAGTATCCCTCTCGGGGAAAGGGCTGGAGATACGCAGTATTTT
>NA|13|NA|TRBJ1-2|TRBV7-8
CASSLGANYGYTF
TGTGCCAGCAGCTTGGGAGCTAACTATGGCTACACCTTC
>TRBD2|17|NA|TRBJ2-1|TRBV3-1/TRBV3-2
CASSQDMVAGVYNEQFF
TGTGCCAGCAGCCAAGATATGGTAGCGGGGGTTTACAATGAGCAGTTCTTC
>NA|13|NA|TRBJ1-2|TRBV6-2/TRBV6-3
CASSYDGNYGYTF
TGTGCCAGCAGTTACGATGGCAACTATGGCTACACCTTC
>TRBD2|16|NA|TRBJ2-1|TRBV5-4
CASSSGTSGQTSEQFF
TGTGCCAGCAGCTCGGGGACTAGCGGTCAAACTAGTGAGCAGTTCTTC
>NA|14|few|TRBJ1-2|TRBV9
CASSVISGSYGYTF
TGTGCCAGCAGCGTTATCTCAGGTTCCTATGGCTACACCTTC
>NA|14|NA|TRBJ2-3|TRBV24-1
CASSQGYSPDTQYF
TGTGCCAGTTCGCAGGGGTACAGTCCAGATACGCAGTATTTT
>TRBD1|15|NA|TRBJ2-7|TRBV3-1/TRBV3-2
CASSAGQGAQTEQYF
TGTGCCAGCAGCGCCGGACAGGGGGCGCAGACCGAGCAGTACTTC
>TRBD1|14|NA|TRBJ1-6|TRBV7-9
CASSVGQGRTPLHF
TGTGCCAGCAGCGTTGGACAGGGAAGGACACCCCTCCACTTT
>NA|14|NA|TRBJ1-4|TRBV5-5
CASSLAPSGGKLFF
TGTGCCAGCAGCTTGGCCCCATCCGGGGGAAAACTGTTTTTT
>NA|17|NA|TRBJ1-1|TRBV12-5
CASGLVPGMRTNTEAFF
TGTGCTAGTGGTTTGGTACCCGGGATGAGGACGAACACTGAAGCTTTCTTT
>NA|14|NA|TRBJ1-3|TRBV5-8
CASSWGDSGNTIYF
TGTGCCAGCAGCTGGGGGGACTCTGGAAACACCATATATTTT
>TRBD2|13|NA|TRBJ2-2|TRBV6-5
CASIHGGGGELFF
TGTGCCAGCATCCATGGGGGGGGCGGGGAGCTGTTTTTT
>TRBD2|15|NA|TRBJ2-1|TRBV7-9
CASSFSGTPYNEQFF
TGTGCCAGCAGCTTTAGCGGGACCCCCTACAATGAGCAGTTCTTC
>NA|15|once|TRBJ2-5|TRBV6-2/TRBV6-3
CASSYSISRQETQYF
TGTGCCAGCAGTTACTCGATAAGTCGACAGGAGACCCAGTACTTC
>TRBD1|14|NA|TRBJ1-1|TRBV3-1/TRBV3-2
CASSHGTGGTEAFF
TGTGCCAGCAGCCACGGGACAGGGGGCACTGAAGCTTTCTTT
>NA|14|NA|TRBJ2-1|TRBV5-1
CASSLGSSYNEQFF
TGCGCCAGCAGCTTGGGTAGCTCCTACAATGAGCAGTTCTTC
>TRBD2|13|NA|TRBJ2-1|TRBV2
CASTGLAGGEQFF
TGTGCCAGCACGGGACTAGCGGGGGGTGAGCAGTTCTTC
>NA|15|few|TRBJ2-2|TRBV19
CASSRGTGDTGELFF
TGTGCCAGTAGTAGGGGAACAGGAGACACCGGGGAGCTGTTTTTT
>TRBD2|16|NA|TRBJ2-3|TRBV2
CASSGTSGTSTDTQYF
TGTGCCAGCAGCGGGACTAGCGGGACTAGCACAGATACGCAGTATTTT
>TRBD1|15|NA|TRBJ2-5|TRBV3-1/TRBV3-2
CASSQPTGHQETQYF
TGTGCCAGCAGCCAACCGACAGGGCACCAAGAGACCCAGTACTTC
>NA|16|few|TRBJ1-1|TRBV6-6
CASSYGVVVSRGEAFF
TGTGCCAGCAGTTATGGGGTCGTAGTCTCGAGAGGGGAAGCTTTCTTT
>TRBD1|15|NA|TRBJ2-2|TRBV28
CASSLGQGRTGELFF
TGTGCCAGCAGTTTAGGACAGGGAAGAACCGGGGAGCTGTTTTTT
>NA|16|NA|TRBJ1-5|TRBV7-6
CASSARGPGSNQPQHF
TGTGCCAGCAGCGCTCGCGGCCCGGGGAGCAATCAGCCCCAGCATTTT
>TRBD1|15|NA|TRBJ2-7|TRBV7-9
CASSLGQGESYEQYF
TGTGCCAGCAGCTTGGGACAGGGGGAATCCTACGAGCAGTACTTC